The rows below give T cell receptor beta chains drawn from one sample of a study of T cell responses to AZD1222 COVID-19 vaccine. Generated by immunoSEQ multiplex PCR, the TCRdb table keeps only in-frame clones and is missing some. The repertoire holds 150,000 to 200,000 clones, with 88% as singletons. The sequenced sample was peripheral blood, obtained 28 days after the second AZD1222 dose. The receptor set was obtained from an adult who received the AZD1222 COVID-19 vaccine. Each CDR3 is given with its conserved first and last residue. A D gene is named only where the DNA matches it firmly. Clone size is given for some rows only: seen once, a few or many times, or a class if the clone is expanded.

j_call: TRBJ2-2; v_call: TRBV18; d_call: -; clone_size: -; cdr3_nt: TGTGCCAGCTCACTCGGGACTGGGAACACCGGGGAGCTGTTTTTT; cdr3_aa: CASSLGTGNTGELFF
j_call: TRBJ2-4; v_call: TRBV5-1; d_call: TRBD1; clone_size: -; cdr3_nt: TGCGCCAGCAGCTCGGGACAGGGATTAGCCAAAAACATTCAGTACTTC; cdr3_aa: CASSSGQGLAKNIQYF
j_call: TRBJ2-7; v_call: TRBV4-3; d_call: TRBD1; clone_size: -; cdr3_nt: TGCGCCAGCAGCCAAGGGGAACAGGGGAACGAGCAGTACTTC; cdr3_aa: CASSQGEQGNEQYF
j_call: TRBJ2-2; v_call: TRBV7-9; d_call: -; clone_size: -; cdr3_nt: TGTGCCACATTAACAAGGTTGGGGAACACCGGGGAGCTGTTTTTT; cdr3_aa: CATLTRLGNTGELFF
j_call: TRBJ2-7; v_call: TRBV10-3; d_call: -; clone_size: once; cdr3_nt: TGTGCCATCAGGACAGTCTACGAGCAGTACTTC; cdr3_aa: CAIRTVYEQYF
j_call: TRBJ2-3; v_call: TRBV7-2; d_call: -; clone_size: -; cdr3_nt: TGTGCCAGCAGCTTAGCAGCTCTAGGGGCTCGGCCAGATACGCAGTATTTT; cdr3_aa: CASSLAALGARPDTQYF
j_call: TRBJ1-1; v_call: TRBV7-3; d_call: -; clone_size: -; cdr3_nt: TGTGCCAGCAGCTTAACCGGGCCCGGTTCTGAAGCTTTCTTT; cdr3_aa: CASSLTGPGSEAFF
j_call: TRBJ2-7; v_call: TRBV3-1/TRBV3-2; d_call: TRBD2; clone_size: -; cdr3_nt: TGTGCCAGCAGCCAAAAAAGGGGACTAGGGGTTTACGAGCAGTACTTC; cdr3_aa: CASSQKRGLGVYEQYF
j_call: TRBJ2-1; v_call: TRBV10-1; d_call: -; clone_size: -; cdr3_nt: TGCGCCAGCAGAAAATACAATGAGCAGTTCTTC; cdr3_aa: CASRKYNEQFF
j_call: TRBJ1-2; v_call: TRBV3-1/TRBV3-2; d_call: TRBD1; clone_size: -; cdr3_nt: TGTGCCAGCAGCCTGCTGGGACAGGGTAACGGCTACACCTTC; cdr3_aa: CASSLLGQGNGYTF
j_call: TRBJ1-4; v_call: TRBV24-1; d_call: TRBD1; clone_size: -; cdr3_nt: TGTGCCACCAGTGACGGACAGGGTTACGAAAAACTGTTTTTT; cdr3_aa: CATSDGQGYEKLFF
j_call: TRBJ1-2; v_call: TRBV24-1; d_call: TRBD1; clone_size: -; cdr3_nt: TGTGCCACCAGTGGCCCGGGACAGAACTATGGCTACACCTTC; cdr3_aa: CATSGPGQNYGYTF
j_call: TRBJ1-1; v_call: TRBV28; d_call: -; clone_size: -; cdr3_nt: TGTGCCAGCAGTGCACCACAGGGCGGGGGGAACACTGAAGCTTTCTTT; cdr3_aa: CASSAPQGGGNTEAFF
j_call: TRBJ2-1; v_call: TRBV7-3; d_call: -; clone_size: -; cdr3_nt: TGTGCCAGCAGCTTAACACTAGCAGGTGAGCAGTTCTTC; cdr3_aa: CASSLTLAGEQFF
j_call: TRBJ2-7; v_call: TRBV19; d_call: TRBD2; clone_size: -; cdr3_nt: TGTGCCAGTAGTCCTTCCCGCTTAGCGGGAGCCGTTTACGAGCAGTACTTC; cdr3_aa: CASSPSRLAGAVYEQYF